This T cell receptor beta chain was observed in a study of OX40 agonist ivuxolimab in advanced cancers. About the research overall: Ivuxolimab was administered intravenously to patients at 0.01 to 10 mg/kg every 2 weeks. Patients treated during dose escalation were battling hepatocellular carcinoma, melanoma, renal cell or head and neck cancer.

Libraries were prepared by immunoSEQ multiplex PCR; TCRdb keeps only in-frame clonotypes and omits some of them. Of 62,000 or so clones in the sample, approximately 84% are singletons; the top ten hold 7.5% to 10%. J was trimmed by 0 bases and V by 1 base; bases with no gene match: 5. CDR3 size: 18 residues. The V gene's germline CDR1 is SGHTA and CDR2 FQGNSA. Prior autoimmune disease or systemic immunosuppression barred patients. The V call is TRBV7-2, the J call TRBJ2-1; 11 bases align to TRBD2. The sequence was obtained from an adult with an advanced solid tumor such as melanoma, head and neck, liver or kidney cancer. The sequencing here drew on CD4+ or CD8+ T cells sorted from blood, taken in a trial of the OX40 agonist ivuxolimab. The CDR3 loop is CASSLVGTSGDSYNEQFF. Written as DNA, the CDR3 is TGTGCCAGCAGCTTAGTTGGGACTAGCGGTGACTCCTACAATGAGCAGTTCTTC.